Listed below are T cell receptor beta chains from one sample, sequenced in a study of cytomegalovirus exposure and HLA in healthy donors. The assay was immunoSEQ multiplex PCR, and TCRdb's table has in-frame clones only and misses some. The sample has about 97,000 clones, around 80% seen once. Sequencing was performed on PBMCs. The receptors were gathered from a man aged 35 to 55 in good health and CMV-seropositive. CDR3s include the opening cysteine and the closing phenylalanine or tryptophan. A D gene is named only where the DNA matches it firmly. Expanded clones get a size class; other rows say once, few or many, or leave the size out.

TRBD2	TRBJ2-7	few	TRBV2	TGTGCCAGCAGTGCGATGGCGGGAGGCTACGAGCAGTACTTC	CASSAMAGGYEQYF
NA	TRBJ2-6	NA	TRBV18	TGTGCCAGCTCCGGGTACTCTGGGGCCAACGTCCTGACTTTC	CASSGYSGANVLTF
NA	TRBJ2-2	NA	TRBV2	TGTGCCAGCAGGGGAAACAGGGCCGGGGAGCTGTTTTTT	CASRGNRAGELFF
TRBD1	TRBJ1-2	NA	TRBV28	TGTGCCAGCAGTAGGACAGGACTTGGCTACACCTTC	CASSRTGLGYTF
TRBD2	TRBJ2-5	NA	TRBV4-1	TGCGCCAGCAGCCTTCAGGGGTCGGCGGGGGGAGAGACCCAGTACTTC	CASSLQGSAGGETQYF
NA	TRBJ1-4	NA	TRBV5-4	TGTGCCAGCAGCTCGGGACAAGGGGATGGGGAAAAACTGTTTTTT	CASSSGQGDGEKLFF
TRBD1	TRBJ2-2	once	TRBV16	TGTGCCAGCAGCCAACCCGGGGACAGGAACACCGGGGAGCTGTTTTTT	CASSQPGDRNTGELFF
NA	TRBJ1-5	NA	TRBV4-1	TGCGCCAGCAGCCAAGATTTTAGCAGCAATCAGCCCCAGCATTTT	CASSQDFSSNQPQHF
NA	TRBJ2-1	NA	TRBV6-4	TGTGCCGGCAGTGAGACTATAGAGCAGTTCTTC	CAGSETIEQFF
TRBD2	TRBJ2-7	NA	TRBV18	TGTGCCAGCTCAGAAGGACCTAGCGGGTCGTTTTACGAGCAGTACTTC	CASSEGPSGSFYEQYF
NA	TRBJ1-4	NA	TRBV5-1	TGCGCCAGCAGCGCACGGACAAGGACTGAAAAACTGTTTTTT	CASSARTRTEKLFF
TRBD1	TRBJ1-5	NA	TRBV19	TGTGCCAGTACCCTTGGTACAGGGGGCGTTCAGCCCCAGCATTTT	CASTLGTGGVQPQHF
TRBD2	TRBJ2-3	NA	TRBV5-5	TGTGCCAGCAGCCTACTAGCGGGAGATACGCAGTATTTT	CASSLLAGDTQYF
NA	TRBJ1-2	NA	TRBV29-1	TGCAGCGCCTTATCCGGACAAGGTTTTGACGGCTACACCTTC	CSALSGQGFDGYTF
TRBD1	TRBJ2-1	NA	TRBV13	TGTGCCAGCAGCTCGGGACAGAATGAGCAGTTCTTC	CASSSGQNEQFF
NA	TRBJ1-2	NA	TRBV7-6	TGTGCCAGCAGCTTATGGGGACTTGATGGCTACACCTTC	CASSLWGLDGYTF
NA	TRBJ2-7	NA	TRBV9	TGTGCCAGCAGCTACGGGGCGGGATCGGACTACGAGCAGTACTTC	CASSYGAGSDYEQYF
NA	TRBJ1-2	NA	TRBV30	TGTGCCTGGAGGGGGGTGAATAGCGGCGGCTACACCTTC	CAWRGVNSGGYTF
NA	TRBJ2-7	NA	TRBV4-2	TGTGCCAGCAGCCCGACTGGCGGGTCGTCCTACGAGCAGTACTTC	CASSPTGGSSYEQYF
TRBD1	TRBJ2-3	NA	TRBV6-5	TGTGCCAGCAGTTACGTGGGACAGGGGTCAGATACGCAGTATTTT	CASSYVGQGSDTQYF
TRBD1	TRBJ2-7	once	TRBV15	TGTGCCACCAGCAGAGGAAAGGGGGCGATGCTAGGGTCCTACGAGCAGTACTTC	CATSRGKGAMLGSYEQYF
NA	TRBJ1-6	NA	TRBV5-1	TGCGCCAGTACCGGTGAGGCTAATTCACCCCTCCACTTT	CASTGEANSPLHF
TRBD1	TRBJ1-1	NA	TRBV4-1	TGCGCCAGCAGCCAGGGACCGGGACAGGGGTTTCTTTCTGCCCTCATGAACACTGAAGCTTTCTTT	CASSQGPGQGFLSALMNTEAFF
NA	TRBJ1-1	NA	TRBV7-2	TGTGCCAGCAGCTTCACAGGGACAATGAACACTGAAGCTTTCTTT	CASSFTGTMNTEAFF
TRBD2	TRBJ2-5	once	TRBV5-5	TGTGCCAGCAGCTTGGTCGCTAGCGGGAGTGAGACCCAGTACTTC	CASSLVASGSETQYF
NA	TRBJ1-2	NA	TRBV15	TGTGCCACCAGCAGTGAGGCTGGCTACACCTTC	CATSSEAGYTF
NA	TRBJ2-5	few	TRBV18	TGTGCCAGCTCACCACGTAATCGACTTGAGACCCAGTACTTC	CASSPRNRLETQYF
NA	TRBJ1-1	NA	TRBV29-1	TGCAGCGTTGAAGGGGCCTCCGGGGGAACTGGGGCTTTCTTT	CSVEGASGGTGAFF
NA	TRBJ2-1	NA	TRBV5-1	TGCGCCAGCATAGATGGGGCGGGGAACTACAATGAGCAGTTCTTC	CASIDGAGNYNEQFF
TRBD1	TRBJ2-1	NA	TRBV2	TGTGCCAGCAACACAGGGGAAATATACAATGAGCAGTTCTTC	CASNTGEIYNEQFF
TRBD1	TRBJ1-2	NA	TRBV4-1	TGCGCCAGCAGCCAAACACTCGGGACAGGGAAATATGGCTACACCTTC	CASSQTLGTGKYGYTF
TRBD1	TRBJ1-3	few	TRBV15	TGTGCCACCAGCAGGGGGACAGCTCAGAGGCCTGGAAACACCATATATTTT	CATSRGTAQRPGNTIYF
TRBD1	TRBJ2-7	NA	TRBV11-2	TGTGCCAGCAGCTGGACAGGGGAGGAGCAGTACTTC	CASSWTGEEQYF
NA	TRBJ2-3	NA	TRBV10-1	TGCGCCAGCAGTGACCAGCGGAGCACAGATACGCAGTATTTT	CASSDQRSTDTQYF